This TCR beta chain appears in the sequencing data of a study of T cells in Graves' hyperthyroidism and ophthalmopathy. About the study: The blood sample was taken at first diagnosis, before treatment began. The study's findings and limits: Patients with ophthalmopathy were separated from those with stable hyperthyroidism by a 13 V-J model. Most thyroid clonotypes expanded above 0.001 appeared in blood too.

This CDR3 spans 14 amino acids. V lost 3 bases to trimming and J lost 1 base, with 9 bases between them. CDR1 ENHRY and CDR2 SYGVKD come from the germline V gene. TCR beta CDR3 region amplification was performed from RNA transcripts. The HTBI primer set drove a first-round RT-PCR of the TCR CDR3. TCRdb used MiXCR to reprocess the multiplex PCR reads, holding one entry per CDR3 protein. Among around 610,000 distinct CDR3 sequences listed, roughly 14% were seen once. This clonotype was seen ten or more times. The antigen is not known. Patients affected by ophthalmopathy presented a Clinical Activity Score of at least 3, a NOSPECS grade of at least 4, and disease duration below 3 months.

The TCR comes from a woman between 40 and 50 years old with Graves' ophthalmopathy. The sample taken for sequencing was blood. The chain recombines TRBV10-3 with TRBJ1-1; D may be TRBD1 (6 bases). CDR3 region: CAISERDKNTEAFF. The CDR3 nucleotides are TGTGCCATCAGTGAACGGGACAAGAACACTGAAGCTTTCTTT.